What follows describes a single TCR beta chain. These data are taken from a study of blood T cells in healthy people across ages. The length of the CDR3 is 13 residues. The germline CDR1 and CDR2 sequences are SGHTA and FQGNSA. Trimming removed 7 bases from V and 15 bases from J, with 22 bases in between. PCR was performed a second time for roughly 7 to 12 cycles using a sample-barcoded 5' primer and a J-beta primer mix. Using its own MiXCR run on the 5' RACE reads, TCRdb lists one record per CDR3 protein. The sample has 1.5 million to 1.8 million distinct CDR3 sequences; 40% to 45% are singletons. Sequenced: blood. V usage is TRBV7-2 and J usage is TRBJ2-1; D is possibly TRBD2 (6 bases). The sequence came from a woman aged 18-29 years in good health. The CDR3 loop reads CASTLLSGTLTFF. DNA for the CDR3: TGTGCCAGCACCCTTCTTTCCGGGACTCTTACGTTCTTC. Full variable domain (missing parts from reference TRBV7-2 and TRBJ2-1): GAGVSQSPSNKVTEKGKDVELRCDPISGHTALYWYRQSLGQGLEFLIYFQGNSAPDKSGLPSDRFSAERTGGSVSTLTIQRTQQEDSAVYLCASTLLSGTLTFFGPGTRLTVL.